A selection of T cell receptor beta chains follows, all from one sample in a study of blood T cell repertoires in COVID-19. TCRdb's table, derived via immunoSEQ multiplex PCR, lists solely in-frame clones and lacks some. The sample has about 270,000 clones; around nine tenths are singletons. The sequencing input was peripheral blood. The receptors originated from a woman in her fifties or sixties who had recovered from COVID-19. Each CDR3 is given without its conserved first and last residue. Fields, in order: J gene, V gene, CDR3 protein.

TRBJ1-4	TRBV19	ASSMDRRKEKLF
TRBJ2-5	TRBV4-3	ASSQANRETQY
TRBJ1-5	TRBV25-1	ASSESGRGGQPQH
TRBJ1-5	TRBV18	ASSPGQTSNQPQH
TRBJ1-5	TRBV19	ASSTRPRETTGQPQH
TRBJ2-7	TRBV20-1	SASGYFYEQY
TRBJ2-1	TRBV4-1	ASSSGTGLNNEQF
TRBJ1-2	TRBV5-6	ASSLGGQGARGYT
TRBJ1-4	TRBV7-2	ASSRQGAANEKLF
TRBJ1-3	TRBV5-1	ASSLSIQVSGNTIY
TRBJ2-1	TRBV4-3	ASSHGTSGANNEQF
TRBJ2-2	TRBV7-9	ASSLGAGAGELF
TRBJ2-7	TRBV14	ASSHRPRGPGLLYEQY
TRBJ1-1	TRBV5-1	ASSLLYRGRDTEAF
TRBJ2-1	TRBV5-1	ASSPPRGGDEQF